The T cell receptor beta chain under discussion was sequenced for a study of B cell selection in AIRE deficiency. Sequencing was performed with immunoSEQ multiplex PCR; in TCRdb, only in-frame clones are kept and a portion is missing. There are 20,000 to 25,000 clones in the sample; 94% occur only once, and just under 2% lies in the top ten. General study findings and limits: Approximately 33% of healthy-shared Treg TCRbeta sequences appeared in patient Tconv cells. Healthy donors alone shared 31.6% of a few thousand Treg sequences; patients alone 8.5% to 10%.

The regulatory T cell sort gate was CD4+CD25hiCD127low/negative. About this clone itself: Its matching antigen is unknown.

Looked up from germline, CDR1 is SGHNT and CDR2 is YYREEE (reference sequence). The CDR3 length is 14 residues. The J segment lost 0 bases and the V segment lost 2 bases, leaving 1 base of the junction unmatched. The TCR was taken from a human donor with AIRE deficiency. Sequencing was carried out using Tregs sorted from PBMCs. The chain carries TRBV5-4 and TRBJ2-5; the match to TRBD2 covers 7 bases. CDR3 loop: CASSFGGYQETQYF. The CDR3 region has the DNA TGTGCCAGCAGCTTCGGGGGGTACCAAGAGACCCAGTACTTC.